The T cell receptor (beta chain) described here comes from a study of T cell repertoires in cytomegalovirus infection. Study information: Shared public TCR beta signatures pointed to both CMV infection and a matching HLA type.

V was shortened by 0 bases and J by 6 bases, with 13 bases between the two germline ends. In germline, CDR1 is SGHTA, CDR2 FQGNSA. The CDR3 has 15 residues. TCRdb re-derived calls from the reads in MiXCR, one entry per CDR3 protein. Altogether approximately 43,000 distinct CDR3 sequences are present, roughly 22% being singletons, with the ten largest covering less than 20%. Regarding the study as a whole: The ex vivo response showed dominance by HLA-C-restricted CMV-specific TCR beta clonotypes. Based on cumulative public TCR beta family frequency, carriers of CMV plus the relevant HLA were identified.

This clonotype was seen at least ten times. Antigen specificity is unknown. The chain couples TRBV7-2 to TRBJ2-3; maybe TRBD2 (5 bases). Sequencing input: PBMCs, sequenced either directly or after in vitro stimulation (not recorded which). The origin of this receptor is a human donor in good health (CMV status not recorded). Some clones in this sample may be carry-over from other donors' samples. Here the CDR3 DNA reads TGTGCCAGCAGCTTAGCGGGAGTGGTATCGGATACGCAGTATTTT. Encoded protein: CASSLAGVVSDTQYF. Looking up the rest from reference TRBV7-2 and TRBJ2-3 gives the full variable domain: GAGVSQSPSNKVTEKGKDVELRCDPISGHTALYWYRQSLGQGLEFLIYFQGNSAPDKSGLPSDRFSAERTGGSVSTLTIQRTQQEDSAVYLCASSLAGVVSDTQYFGPGTRLTVL.